The 5 T cell receptor beta chains listed next were all sequenced from one sample in a study of cytomegalovirus exposure and HLA in healthy donors. PCR involved 60 Vbeta and 13 Jbeta primers. The repertoire was sequenced with immunoSEQ multiplex PCR; TCRdb's copy has only in-frame clones and lacks some. The sample gives roughly 150,000 clones, approximately 81% of which show up once; approximately 2.4% is in the top ten. What was sequenced was PBMCs. Source of these receptors: a male donor in good health and CMV-seronegative.

The rearrangement uses TRBV4-3 and TRBJ2-5; possible D gene TRBD1, 5 bases. V lost 0 bases and J 7 bases, leaving 12 bases between the germline ends. The CDR3 runs 14 residues. Germline V CDR1 and CDR2: LGHNA, YSLEER. The CDR3 region has the DNA TGCGCCAGCAGCCAAGATCGGCAGGGCGGGACCCAGTACTTC. Protein product: CASSQDRQGGTQYF.

The rearrangement links TRBV28 to TRBJ2-7; TRBD2 matches at 8 bases. The CDR3 is 18 residues long. CDR1 MDHEN and CDR2 SYDVKM come from the germline V gene. V was clipped by 3 bases and J by 7 bases; unmatched bases: 20. The CDR3 DNA reads TGTGCCAGCAGTTTTCCTCTCCTAGCGGGTACTCTCCCCGGGGAGCAGTACTTC. Translating gives CASSFPLLAGTLPGEQYF.

The chain links TRBV7-8 to TRBJ2-5, with a weak D call TRBD2 (6 bases). This CDR3 comprises 18 residues. V lost 6 bases, J lost 5 bases, and 28 bases lay in between. CDR1 and CDR2 from the germline V gene are SGHVS and FQNEAQ. The chain's CDR3 is CASSSRWWRGGSGETQYF. The CDR3 coding sequence is TGTGCCAGCAGTTCCAGGTGGTGGCGGGGTGGGTCGGGGGAGACCCAGTACTTC.

The rearrangement uses TRBV30 and TRBJ2-3; TRBD2 agrees at 9 bases. The CDR3 contains 14 residues. The germline V gene encodes CDR1 GTSNPN and CDR2 SVGIG (reference sequence). V trimming: 1 base; J trimming: 3 bases; junction bases outside the gene matches: 2. The CDR3 DNA follows: TGTGCCTGGAGTGAAGGACTAGCGACAGATACGCAGTATTTT. Translation gives CAWSEGLATDTQYF.

This chain's CDR3 is CASSATGAVGELFF. The CDR3 DNA follows: TGTGCCAGCAGCGCGACAGGGGCGGTCGGGGAGCTGTTTTTT. J is TRBJ2-2 and V is TRBV9; 8 bases fit TRBD1. J was trimmed by 7 bases and V by 3 bases; bases with no gene match: 5. This CDR3 is 14 amino acids long. Germline CDR1 SGDLS, CDR2 YYNGEE.